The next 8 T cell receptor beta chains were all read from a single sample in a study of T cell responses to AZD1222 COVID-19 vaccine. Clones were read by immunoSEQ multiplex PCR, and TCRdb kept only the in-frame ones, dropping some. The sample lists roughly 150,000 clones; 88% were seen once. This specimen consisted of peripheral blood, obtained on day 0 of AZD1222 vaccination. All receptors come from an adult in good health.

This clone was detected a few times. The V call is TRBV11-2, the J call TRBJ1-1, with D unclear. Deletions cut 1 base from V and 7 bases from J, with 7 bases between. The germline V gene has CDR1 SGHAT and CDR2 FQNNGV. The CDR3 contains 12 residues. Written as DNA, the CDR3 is TGTGCCAGCAGCTTAGGATTCAGTGAAGCTTTCTTT. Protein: CASSLGFSEAFF.

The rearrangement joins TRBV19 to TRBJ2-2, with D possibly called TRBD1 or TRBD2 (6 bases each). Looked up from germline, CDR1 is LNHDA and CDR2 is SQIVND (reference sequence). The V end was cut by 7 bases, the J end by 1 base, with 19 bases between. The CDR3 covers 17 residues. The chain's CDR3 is CASIPNVGGLNTGELFF. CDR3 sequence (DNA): TGTGCCAGTATCCCAAACGTCGGGGGCCTGAACACCGGGGAGCTGTTTTTT.

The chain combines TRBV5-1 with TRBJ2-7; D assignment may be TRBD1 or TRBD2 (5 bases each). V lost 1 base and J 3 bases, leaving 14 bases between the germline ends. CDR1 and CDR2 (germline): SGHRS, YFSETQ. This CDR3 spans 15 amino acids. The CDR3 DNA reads TGCGCCAGCAGCTTGTCCGGGACGGCCAGCTACGAGCAGTACTTC. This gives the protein CASSLSGTASYEQYF.

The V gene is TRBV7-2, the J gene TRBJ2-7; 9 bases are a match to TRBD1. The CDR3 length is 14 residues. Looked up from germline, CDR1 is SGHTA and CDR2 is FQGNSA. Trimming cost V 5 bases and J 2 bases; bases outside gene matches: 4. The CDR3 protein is CASSMDRGPYEQYF. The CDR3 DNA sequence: TGTGCCAGCAGCATGGACAGGGGACCCTACGAGCAGTACTTC.

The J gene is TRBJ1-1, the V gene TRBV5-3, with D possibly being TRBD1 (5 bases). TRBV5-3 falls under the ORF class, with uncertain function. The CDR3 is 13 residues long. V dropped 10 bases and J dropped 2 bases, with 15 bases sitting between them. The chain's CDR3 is CAGNGTPNTEAFF. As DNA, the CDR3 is TGTGCCGGAAACGGGACTCCCAACACTGAAGCTTTCTTT.

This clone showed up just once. CDR3 coding DNA: TGTGCCAGCAGTTTAGGGGGGACAGGGTATTCTTTTCAGCCCCAGCATTTT. Translating it yields CASSLGGTGYSFQPQHF. The V call is TRBV27, the J call TRBJ1-5, with TRBD1 matching over 9 bases. CDR3 length: 17 residues. Germline CDR1 MNHEY, CDR2 SMNVEV (reference sequence). V shed 2 bases, J shed 6 bases, and the junction held 11 bases outside the gene matches.

The DNA for the CDR3 is TGTGCCAGCAGCGTAGCAATCGATGGCACTGAAGCTTTCTTT. Amino acid sequence: CASSVAIDGTEAFF. The V call is TRBV9, the J call TRBJ1-1; no clear D gene. Trimming left V 0 bases short and J 4 bases short, with 10 bases between. Germline CDR1 is SGDLS and CDR2 is YYNGEE. The CDR3 totals 14 residues.

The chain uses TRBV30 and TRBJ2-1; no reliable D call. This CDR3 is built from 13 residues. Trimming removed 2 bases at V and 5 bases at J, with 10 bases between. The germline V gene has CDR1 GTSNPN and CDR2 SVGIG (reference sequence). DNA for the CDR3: TGTGCCTGGAGTTTCCGGCTCGACAATGAGCAGTTCTTC. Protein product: CAWSFRLDNEQFF.